This T cell receptor (beta chain) was observed in a study of blood T cell repertoires in COVID-19. Methods used by the authors: Scientists estimated how many nucleated cells there were by amplifying reference gene primers. Data came from immunoSEQ multiplex PCR; TCRdb stores just in-frame clones and leaves some out. Clone size and the V and J calls come from that table; the DNA yielded D and trimming. The data hold more than 65,000 clones, with roughly 85% observed a single time. Trimming pared 4 bases from V and 4 bases from J, leaving 5 bases between. The CDR3 loop spans 12 amino acids. The germline CDR1 and CDR2 sequences are LNHDA and SQIVND (reference sequence).

V gene TRBV19 combines with J gene TRBJ1-3; no clear D gene. Specimen: peripheral blood. The source of this sequence is a man older than 75 with acute or convalescent COVID-19. The CDR3, as DNA: TGTGCCAGTAGTACGAGAGGAAACACCATATATTTT. Translated, it gives CASSTRGNTIYF.